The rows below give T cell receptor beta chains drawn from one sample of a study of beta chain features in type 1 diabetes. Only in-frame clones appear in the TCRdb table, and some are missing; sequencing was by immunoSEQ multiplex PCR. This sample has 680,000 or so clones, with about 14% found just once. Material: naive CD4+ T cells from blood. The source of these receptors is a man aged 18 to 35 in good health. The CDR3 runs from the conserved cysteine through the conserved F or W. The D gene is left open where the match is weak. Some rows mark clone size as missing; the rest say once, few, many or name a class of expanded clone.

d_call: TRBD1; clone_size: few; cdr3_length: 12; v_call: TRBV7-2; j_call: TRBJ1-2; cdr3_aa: CASSLGQGGYTF; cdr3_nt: TGTGCCAGCAGCTTAGGACAGGGGGGCTACACCTTC
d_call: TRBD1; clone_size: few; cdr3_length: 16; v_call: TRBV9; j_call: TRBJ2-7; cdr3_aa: CASSARRQGAIYEQYF; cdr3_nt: TGTGCCAGCAGCGCCCGGAGGCAGGGGGCAATTTACGAGCAGTACTTC
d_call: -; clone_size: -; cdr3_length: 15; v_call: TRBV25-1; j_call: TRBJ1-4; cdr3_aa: CASSPLRTPNEKLFF; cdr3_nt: TGTGCCAGCAGTCCCCTCAGGACACCGAATGAAAAACTGTTTTTT
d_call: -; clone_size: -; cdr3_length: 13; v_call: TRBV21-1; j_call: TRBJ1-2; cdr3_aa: CASSGDSVGGYTF; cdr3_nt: TGTGCCAGCAGCGGCGACAGCGTCGGTGGCTACACCTTC
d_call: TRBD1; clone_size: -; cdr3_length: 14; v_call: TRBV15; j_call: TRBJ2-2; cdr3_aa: CATTGTGGAGELFF; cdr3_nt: TGTGCCACTACCGGGACAGGGGGCGCCGGGGAGCTGTTTTTT
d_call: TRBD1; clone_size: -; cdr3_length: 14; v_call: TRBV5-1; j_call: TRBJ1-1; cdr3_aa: CASSWRTGNTEAFF; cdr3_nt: TGCGCCAGCAGCTGGAGGACAGGGAACACTGAAGCTTTCTTT
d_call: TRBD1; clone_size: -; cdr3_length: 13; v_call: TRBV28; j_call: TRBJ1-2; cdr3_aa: CASQYRGRYGYTF; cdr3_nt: TGTGCCAGCCAATACAGGGGGCGCTATGGCTACACCTTC
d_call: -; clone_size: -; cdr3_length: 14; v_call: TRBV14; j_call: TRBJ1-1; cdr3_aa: CASSERRMNTEAFF; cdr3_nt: TGTGCCAGCAGCGAGAGGCGGATGAACACTGAAGCTTTCTTT
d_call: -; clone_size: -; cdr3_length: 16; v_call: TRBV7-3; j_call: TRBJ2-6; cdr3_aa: CASSLLPLSGANVLTF; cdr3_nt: TGTGCCAGCAGCTTATTACCACTCTCTGGGGCCAACGTCCTGACTTTC
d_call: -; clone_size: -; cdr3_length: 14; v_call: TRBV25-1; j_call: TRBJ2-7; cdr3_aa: CASSSPRGGIEQYF; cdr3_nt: TGTGCCAGCAGTTCCCCCAGGGGGGGGATCGAGCAGTACTTC
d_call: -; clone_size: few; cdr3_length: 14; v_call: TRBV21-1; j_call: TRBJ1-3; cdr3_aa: CASTPDRAGNTIYF; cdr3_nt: TGTGCCAGCACCCCGGACAGGGCTGGAAACACCATATATTTT
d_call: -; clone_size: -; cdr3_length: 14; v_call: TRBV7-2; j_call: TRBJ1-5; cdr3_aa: CASSRDSGAQPQHF; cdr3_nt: TGTGCCAGCAGCCGAGACAGTGGGGCCCAGCCCCAGCATTTT
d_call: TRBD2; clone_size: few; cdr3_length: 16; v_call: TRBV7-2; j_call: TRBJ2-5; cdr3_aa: CASSRTSGGAQETQYF; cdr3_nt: TGTGCCAGCAGCCGGACTAGCGGGGGGGCACAAGAGACCCAGTACTTC
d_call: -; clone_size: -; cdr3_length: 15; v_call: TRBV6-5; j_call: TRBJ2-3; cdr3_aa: CASRPQGEGTDTQYF; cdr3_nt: TGTGCCAGCAGACCACAGGGGGAGGGGACAGATACGCAGTATTTT
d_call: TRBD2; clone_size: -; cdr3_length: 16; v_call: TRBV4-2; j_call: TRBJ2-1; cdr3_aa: CASSQDRTSGFNEQFF; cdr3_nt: TGTGCCAGCAGCCAAGACCGGACTAGCGGTTTCAATGAGCAGTTCTTC
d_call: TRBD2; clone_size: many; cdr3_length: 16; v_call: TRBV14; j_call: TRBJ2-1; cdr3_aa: CASSRWLAGHNNEQFF; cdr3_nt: TGTGCCAGCAGCCGGTGGCTAGCGGGACACAACAATGAGCAGTTCTTC
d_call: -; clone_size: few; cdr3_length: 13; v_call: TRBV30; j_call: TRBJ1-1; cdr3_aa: CAWRRGLDTEAFF; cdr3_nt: TGTGCCTGGAGGCGGGGCCTGGACACTGAAGCTTTCTTT
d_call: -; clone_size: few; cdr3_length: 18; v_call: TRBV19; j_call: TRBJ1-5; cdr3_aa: CASSIPRPDRRSNQPQHF; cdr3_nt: TGTGCCAGTAGTATACCTCGGCCCGACAGGCGGAGCAATCAGCCCCAGCATTTT
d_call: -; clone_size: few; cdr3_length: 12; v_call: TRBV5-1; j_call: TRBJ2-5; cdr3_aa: CASRLDQETQYF; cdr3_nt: TGCGCCAGCAGACTCGATCAAGAGACCCAGTACTTC
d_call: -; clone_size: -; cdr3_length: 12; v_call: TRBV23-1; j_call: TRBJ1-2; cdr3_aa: CASLAGCNGYTF; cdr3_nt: TGCGCCAGCCTTGCGGGGTGTAACGGCTACACCTTC
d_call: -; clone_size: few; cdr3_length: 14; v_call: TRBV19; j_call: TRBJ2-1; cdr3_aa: CASRQGRKSNEQFF; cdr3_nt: TGTGCCAGTAGACAGGGACGTAAATCCAATGAGCAGTTCTTC